This T cell receptor beta chain is drawn from a study of control samples from healthy donors and cancer patients. Assay used: immunoSEQ multiplex PCR; TCRdb lists only in-frame clones, some missing. The profile covers about 70,000 clones, with roughly 86% appearing a single time and around 2.3% taken by the ten largest. The germline gives CDR1 SGHDT, CDR2 YYEEEE. V dropped 1 base and J dropped 0 bases, with 8 bases sitting between them. The CDR3 covers 15 residues. This chain connects TRBV5-6 to TRBJ1-3, with D tentatively TRBD1 (5 bases). The sequenced sample consisted of PBMCs. The receptor's source is a woman in her 50s with head and neck cancer. The CDR3 sequence is CASSLRQNSGNTIYF. The CDR3 bases are TGTGCCAGCAGCTTGCGACAGAACTCTGGAAACACCATATATTTT. The complete variable domain, with remaining parts taken from reference TRBV5-6 and TRBJ1-3, reads DAGVTQSPTHLIKTRGQQVTLRCSPKSGHDTVSWYQQALGQGPQFIFQYYEEEERQRGNFPDRFSGHQFPNYSSELNVNALLLGDSALYLCASSLRQNSGNTIYFGEGSWLTVV.